This TCR beta chain emerged from a study of cytomegalovirus exposure and HLA in healthy donors. Notes on the study in general: Later work found most CMV-associated TCR beta chains apparently HLA-restricted. It was reportedly the case that the classifier diagnosed cytomegalovirus status with high specificity and sensitivity.

Germline CDR1 and CDR2: SGHRS and YFSETQ. The CDR3 spans 14 residues. The ends were cut back, 0 bases at V and 1 base at J, with 7 bases in the middle. The PCR ran on 60 Vbeta and 13 Jbeta primers. TCRdb keeps only in-frame clones here, not all; method: immunoSEQ multiplex PCR. Seen here are about 140,000 clones, roughly 78% observed once, and the top ten hold around 7%. A remark on this clone: No antigen is known for it.

The sequenced sample was PBMCs. This chain joins TRBV5-1 and TRBJ1-1, with no clear D. This receptor was identified in a man aged 35 to 55 in good health and CMV-seropositive. In nucleotides, the CDR3 is TGCGCCAGCAGCTTGGATACGAGGAACACTGAAGCTTTCTTT. It is translated as CASSLDTRNTEAFF.